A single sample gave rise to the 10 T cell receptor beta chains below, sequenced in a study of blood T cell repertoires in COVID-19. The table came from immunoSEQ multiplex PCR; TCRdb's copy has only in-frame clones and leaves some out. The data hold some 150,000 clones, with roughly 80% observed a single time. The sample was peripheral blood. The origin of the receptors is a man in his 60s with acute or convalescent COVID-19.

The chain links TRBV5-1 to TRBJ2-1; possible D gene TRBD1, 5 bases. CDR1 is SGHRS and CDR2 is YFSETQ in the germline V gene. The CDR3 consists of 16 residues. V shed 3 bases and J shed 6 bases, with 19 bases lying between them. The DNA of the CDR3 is TGCGCCAGCAGCTGGGGCCCCGCCCGGGTCGTCAATGAGCAGTTCTTC. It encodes CASSWGPARVVNEQFF.

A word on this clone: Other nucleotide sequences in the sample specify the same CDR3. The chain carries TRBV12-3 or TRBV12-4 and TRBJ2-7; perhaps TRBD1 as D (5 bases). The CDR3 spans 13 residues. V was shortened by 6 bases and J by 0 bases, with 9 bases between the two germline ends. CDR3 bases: TGTGCCAGCAGACTCGACAGCTCCTACGAGCAGTACTTC. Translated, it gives CASRLDSSYEQYF.

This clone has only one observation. Here the CDR3 DNA reads TGTGCCAGCTCACTCCACGAGGCGGCGGGAGATACGCAGTATTTT. Protein sequence: CASSLHEAAGDTQYF. The genes are TRBV18 and TRBJ2-3, with a weak D call TRBD2 (5 bases). CDR1 KGHSH and CDR2 LQKENI come from the germline V gene. This CDR3 region has 15 residues. V was pared by 4 bases and J by 5 bases, with 16 bases between.

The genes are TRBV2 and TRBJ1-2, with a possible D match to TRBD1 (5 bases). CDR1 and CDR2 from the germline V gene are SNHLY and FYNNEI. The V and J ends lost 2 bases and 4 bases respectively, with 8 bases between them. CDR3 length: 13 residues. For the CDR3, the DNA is TGTGCCAGCAGTGAACGGGGGGTCTATGGCTACACCTTC. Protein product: CASSERGVYGYTF.

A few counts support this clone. The CDR3 protein is CASSDGGPTEAFF. CDR3 DNA sequence: TGTGCCAGCAGTGATGGGGGCCCCACTGAAGCTTTCTTT. This chain joins TRBV12-3 or TRBV12-4 and TRBJ1-1, with D maybe TRBD1 (6 bases). V lost 5 bases and J 4 bases, leaving 11 bases between the germline ends. The CDR3 runs 13 residues.

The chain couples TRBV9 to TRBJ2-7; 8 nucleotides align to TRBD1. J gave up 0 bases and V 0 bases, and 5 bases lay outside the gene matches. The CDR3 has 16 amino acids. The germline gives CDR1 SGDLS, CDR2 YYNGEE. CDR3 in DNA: TGTGCCAGCAGCGTAGGGGTCCAGGGGGCCTCCTACGAGCAGTACTTC. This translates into CASSVGVQGASYEQYF.

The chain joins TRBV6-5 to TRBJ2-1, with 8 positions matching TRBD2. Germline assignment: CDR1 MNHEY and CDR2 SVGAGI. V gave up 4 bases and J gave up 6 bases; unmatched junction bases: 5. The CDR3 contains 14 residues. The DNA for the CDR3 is TGTGCCAGCAGTTTACGGGAGGGAAGCAATGAGCAGTTCTTC. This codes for CASSLREGSNEQFF.

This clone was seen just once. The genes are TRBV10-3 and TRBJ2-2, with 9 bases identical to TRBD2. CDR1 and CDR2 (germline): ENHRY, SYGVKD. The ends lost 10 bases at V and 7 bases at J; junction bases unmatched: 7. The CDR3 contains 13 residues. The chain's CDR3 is CATRRGGFGELFF. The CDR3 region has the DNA TGTGCCACCCGGCGGGGGGGCTTCGGGGAGCTGTTTTTT.

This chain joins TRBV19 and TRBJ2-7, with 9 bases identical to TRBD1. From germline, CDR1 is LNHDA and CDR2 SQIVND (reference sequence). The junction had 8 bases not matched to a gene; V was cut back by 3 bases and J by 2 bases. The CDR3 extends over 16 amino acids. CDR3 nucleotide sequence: TGTGCCAGTAGTATGTCATCGGGACAGGGCCCCTACGAGCAGTACTTC. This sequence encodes CASSMSSGQGPYEQYF.

CDR3 nucleotide sequence: TGTGCCAGCTCACGGATTGGCCTAGCGGGAGGAGCGAATGAGCAGTTCTTC. Protein sequence: CASSRIGLAGGANEQFF. The rearrangement joins TRBV18 to TRBJ2-1; 11 bases map to TRBD2. The germline V gene has CDR1 KGHSH and CDR2 LQKENI. This CDR3 has 17 residues. The junction had 12 bases not matched to a gene; V was cut back by 4 bases and J by 7 bases.